A single sample gave rise to the 32 T cell receptor beta chains below, sequenced in a study of cytomegalovirus exposure and HLA in healthy donors. Primers included in the PCR were 60 Vbeta and 13 Jbeta primers. The assay was immunoSEQ multiplex PCR, and TCRdb's table has in-frame clones only and misses some. The sample has roughly 190,000 clones; roughly four fifths are singletons. Material: PBMCs. All receptors derive from a woman between 18 and 30 years old in good health and CMV-seronegative.

The CDR3 reads CASSRDSDGYTF. CDR3 DNA sequence: TGCGCCAGCAGCCGAGACTCGGATGGCTACACCTTC. The chain is built from TRBV4-1 and TRBJ1-2; D is unresolved. This CDR3 region has 12 residues. CDR1 MGHRA and CDR2 YSYEKL come from the germline V gene. Deletions cut 4 bases from V and 6 bases from J, with 9 bases between.

This sequence joins TRBV7-9 and TRBJ2-3; 8 bases line up with TRBD2. CDR3 length: 16 amino acids. Looked up from germline, CDR1 is SEHNR and CDR2 is FQNEAQ (reference sequence). The junction had 5 bases not matched to a gene; V was cut back by 1 base and J by 2 bases. CDR3: CASSLGGLGNTDTQYF. CDR3 in DNA: TGTGCCAGCAGCTTAGGGGGACTAGGAAACACAGATACGCAGTATTTT.

The J gene is TRBJ2-3, the V gene TRBV10-2; a weak D match, TRBD1 (5 bases). V lost 7 bases and J lost 0, with 8 bases in between. The germline V gene has CDR1 WSHSY and CDR2 SAAADI. This CDR3 contains 13 residues. CDR3 sequence (DNA): TGCGCCAGCACCGGACAAAGCACAGATACGCAGTATTTT. Amino acid sequence: CASTGQSTDTQYF.

V is TRBV11-3 and J is TRBJ2-7, with TRBD1 as a possible D gene (6 bases). CDR3 length: 12 amino acids. Germline CDR1 reads SGHNT; CDR2 reads YENEEA. V lost 5 bases to trimming and J lost 5 bases, with 10 bases between them. The CDR3 nucleotides are TGTGCCAGCAGCATTACAGGGAACGAGCAGTACTTC. Translated: CASSITGNEQYF.

The genes are TRBV28 and TRBJ1-1; D is unresolved. Germline CDR1 MDHEN, CDR2 SYDVKM. Trimming took 3 bases from V and 4 from J, leaving 12 bases between them. CDR3 length: 14 residues. As DNA, the CDR3 is TGTGCCAGCAGTTTCGGGAGGGTAGGCACTGAAGCTTTCTTT. This translates into CASSFGRVGTEAFF.

The chain joins TRBV29-1 to TRBJ1-5; TRBD1 is a possible D gene (5 bases). Germline CDR1 SQVTM, CDR2 ANQGSEA. Trimming removed 4 bases at V and 2 bases at J, with 9 bases between. The CDR3 is 13 amino acids. This chain's CDR3 is CSVGGDGNQPQHF. CDR3 bases: TGCAGCGTTGGGGGGGATGGCAATCAGCCCCAGCATTTT.

The chain recombines TRBV28 with TRBJ1-1; D ambiguous. The CDR3 covers 15 residues. V was shortened by 1 base and J by 0 bases, with 9 bases between the two germline ends. Germline V gene lookup returns CDR1 MDHEN and CDR2 SYDVKM. This chain's CDR3 is CASSLYGRVNTEAFF. CDR3 nucleotide sequence: TGTGCCAGCAGTTTATATGGGAGGGTGAACACTGAAGCTTTCTTT.

V gene TRBV2 combines with J gene TRBJ2-5; perhaps TRBD2 as D (6 bases). This CDR3 spans 15 amino acids. Trimming stripped 6 bases from V and 3 bases from J, with 17 bases between. The V gene's germline CDR1 is SNHLY and CDR2 FYNNEI. The CDR3 region is CASRDIPSGEETQYF. The CDR3 coding sequence is TGTGCCAGCAGGGACATACCCTCGGGGGAAGAGACCCAGTACTTC.

The rearrangement joins TRBV6-6 to TRBJ2-1; 12 positions agree with TRBD2. The CDR3 contains 15 residues. Per the germline V gene, CDR1 is MNHNY and CDR2 is SVGAGI (reference sequence). V was pared by 6 bases and J by 8 bases, with 8 bases of the junction left unmatched. CDR3 loop: CASSPGLAGLYEQFF. The CDR3 DNA is TGTGCCAGCAGCCCTGGACTAGCGGGACTCTATGAGCAGTTCTTC.

This clone occurred a few times. The rearrangement joins TRBV4-3 to TRBJ1-1; a possible D gene is TRBD1 (5 bases). With 0 bases removed from V and 8 bases from J, the gap between germline ends came to 19 bases. The CDR3 is 16 residues long. The V gene's germline CDR1 is LGHNA and CDR2 YSLEER. The CDR3 loop is CASSQDLQVLPREAFF. The CDR3 nucleotides are TGCGCCAGCAGCCAAGATTTACAGGTTTTGCCACGGGAAGCTTTCTTT.

The chain carries TRBV11-2 and TRBJ2-5; TRBD2 matches 7 bases. CDR3 length equals 14 residues. With V trimmed by 1 base and J by 4 bases, 3 bases remained unmatched. In germline, CDR1 is SGHAT, CDR2 FQNNGV. CDR3 sequence: CASSLASGIETQYF. The CDR3, as DNA: TGTGCCAGCAGCTTAGCTAGCGGAATAGAGACCCAGTACTTC.

The chain combines TRBV6-5 with TRBJ1-6; D uncertain. V was shortened by 0 bases and J by 7 bases, with 7 bases between the two germline ends. The CDR3 length is 14 residues. Germline V gene sequence: CDR1 MNHEY, CDR2 SVGAGI. In DNA, the CDR3 is TGTGCCAGCAGTTACTCGATGGCAAATTCACCCCTCCACTTT. Translation: CASSYSMANSPLHF.

In its sample, this clone was seen once. The chain joins TRBV5-1 to TRBJ2-1, with D perhaps matching TRBD2 (6 bases). The germline gives CDR1 SGHRS, CDR2 YFSETQ. Trimming took off 3 bases at V and 0 bases at J, with 13 bases between the two ends. The CDR3 is 16 amino acids. This CDR3 is CASSSLGRRSYNEQFF. CDR3 DNA: TGCGCCAGCAGCTCGTTGGGGAGGCGCTCCTACAATGAGCAGTTCTTC.

The rearrangement joins TRBV27 to TRBJ1-4, with 9 bases identical to TRBD1. Germline V CDR1 and CDR2: MNHEY, SMNVEV (reference sequence). V was pared by 5 bases and J by 8 bases, with 9 bases of the junction left unmatched. The CDR3 extends over 15 amino acids. CDR3 residues: CASSPIQGAREKLFF. The CDR3 nucleotides read TGTGCCAGCAGTCCGATACAGGGGGCTAGGGAAAAACTGTTTTTT.

CDR3: CASSDQYRGGYTF. The DNA for the CDR3 is TGTGCCAGCAGTGACCAGTACAGGGGTGGCTACACCTTC. The chain is built from TRBV25-1 and TRBJ1-2; TRBD1 agrees at 7 bases. The CDR3 spans 13 residues. Germline V gene lookup returns CDR1 MGHDK and CDR2 SYGVNS. V lost 3 bases and J lost 7; bases outside the gene matches: 5.

V gene TRBV6-5 combines with J gene TRBJ1-1; 8 bases map to TRBD1. The CDR3 covers 14 residues. CDR1 is MNHEY, CDR2 SVGAGI, per germline. V shed 6 bases, J shed 4 bases, and the junction held 7 bases outside the gene matches. The CDR3 reads CASRGQGHVTEAFF. CDR3 DNA sequence: TGTGCCAGCAGAGGACAGGGACACGTCACTGAAGCTTTCTTT.

J is TRBJ2-7 and V is TRBV27; the match to TRBD1 covers 11 bases. The ends lost 5 bases at V and 4 bases at J; junction bases unmatched: 7. CDR1 is MNHEY and CDR2 is SMNVEV in the germline V gene (reference sequence). The length of the CDR3 is 15 residues. CDR3 in amino acids: CASSPDRGLGYEQYV. CDR3 in DNA: TGTGCCAGCAGTCCGGACAGGGGGCTTGGGTACGAGCAGTACGTC.

The chain recombines TRBV5-6 with TRBJ2-7, with 8 bases that match TRBD2. Per the germline V gene, CDR1 is SGHDT and CDR2 is YYEEEE. The CDR3 spans 17 residues. The junction had 12 bases not matched to a gene; V was cut back by 0 bases and J by 4 bases. The CDR3 nucleotides are TGTGCCAGCAGCTTGGAGGGACTAGTGGGGGGGGCTTACGAGCAGTACTTC. Its protein product is CASSLEGLVGGAYEQYF. Based on the CDR3 plus reference TRBV5-6 and TRBJ2-7, the full variable domain is DAGVTQSPTHLIKTRGQQVTLRCSPKSGHDTVSWYQQALGQGPQFIFQYYEEEERQRGNFPDRFSGHQFPNYSSELNVNALLLGDSALYLCASSLEGLVGGAYEQYFGPGTRLTVT.

This clone has only one observation. This chain uses TRBV5-6 with TRBJ2-7; D not certain. Per the germline V gene, CDR1 is SGHDT and CDR2 is YYEEEE. The CDR3 runs to 13 residues. The V gene lost 5 bases and the J gene lost 4 bases, with 13 bases spanning the gap. The CDR3 DNA sequence: TGTGCCAGCAGATCACAGAATCTGTACGAGCAGTACGTC. The encoded protein is CASRSQNLYEQYV.

V usage is TRBV4-1 and J usage is TRBJ2-3; 10 bases are a match to TRBD1. From germline, CDR1 is MGHRA and CDR2 YSYEKL. The CDR3 is 16 residues long. V lost 4 bases and J lost 4; bases outside the gene matches: 8. This CDR3 is CASSLRTGGTPDTQYF. CDR3 nucleotides: TGCGCCAGCAGCCTCCGGACAGGGGGGACCCCAGATACGCAGTATTTT.

This clone has only a few counts. The V call is TRBV5-6, the J call TRBJ2-7; a weak D match, TRBD1 (5 bases). Deletions cut 2 bases from V and 4 bases from J, with 16 bases between. The CDR3 consists of 15 residues. Germline assignment: CDR1 SGHDT and CDR2 YYEEEE. The CDR3: CASSFRAGPKYEQYF. In DNA, the CDR3 is TGTGCCAGCAGCTTCCGGGCAGGGCCCAAATACGAGCAGTACTTC.

The V and J genes are TRBV30 and TRBJ2-4; 13 bases map to TRBD2. The CDR3 runs to 16 residues. J lost 3 bases, V lost 5 bases, and 7 bases had no gene match. Germline V gives CDR1 GTSNPN, CDR2 SVGIG (reference sequence). CDR3 loop: CAWLGLAGEGKNIQYF. CDR3 bases: TGTGCCTGGTTAGGACTAGCGGGAGAGGGCAAAAACATTCAGTACTTC. Full variable domain (outside the CDR3, taken from reference TRBV30 and TRBJ2-4): SQTIHQWPATLVQPVGSPLSLECTVEGTSNPNLYWYRQAAGRGLQLLFYSVGIGQISSEVPQNLSASRPQDRQFILSSKKLLLSDSGFYLCAWLGLAGEGKNIQYFGAGTRLSVL.

The genes are TRBV9 and TRBJ2-1, with D tentatively TRBD2 (7 bases). Germline assignment: CDR1 SGDLS and CDR2 YYNGEE. This CDR3 comprises 17 residues. Trimming took off 4 bases at V and 0 bases at J, with 17 bases between the two ends. CDR3 nucleotide sequence: TGTGCCAGCAGCTCCGCTAGGGGGGGAAGCTCCTACAATGAGCAGTTCTTC. Protein: CASSSARGGSSYNEQFF. Full variable domain (rest looked up from reference TRBV9 and TRBJ2-1): DSGVTQTPKHLITATGQRVTLRCSPRSGDLSVYWYQQSLDQGLQFLIQYYNGEERAKGNILERFSAQQFPDLHSELNLSSLELGDSALYFCASSSARGGSSYNEQFFGPGTRLTVL.

The chain joins TRBV5-5 to TRBJ1-1; 7 positions agree with TRBD1. V dropped 4 bases and J dropped 1; count of bases not matched to a gene: 10. Germline CDR1 and CDR2: SGHKS and YYEKEE (reference sequence). CDR3 length equals 16 residues. CDR3 residues: CASSPGQRVANTEAFF. In DNA form, the CDR3 reads TGTGCCAGCAGCCCGGGACAGCGGGTAGCGAACACTGAAGCTTTCTTT.

The V gene is TRBV4-3, the J gene TRBJ1-2, with unresolved D. Germline CDR1 LGHNA, CDR2 YSLEER. The CDR3 has 15 residues. Deletions cut 4 bases from V and 5 bases from J, with 17 bases between. The CDR3 DNA is TGCGCCAGCAGCCGAGGCCAGGATGCGGGGTATGGCTACACCTTC. Its protein is CASSRGQDAGYGYTF.

The chain joins TRBV18 to TRBJ2-3, with TRBD2 matching over 7 bases. The V segment lost 2 bases and the J segment 6 bases; nucleotides outside the gene matches: 20. The CDR3 totals 19 residues. Germline V gene sequence: CDR1 KGHSH, CDR2 LQKENI. The CDR3 nucleotides read TGTGCCAGCTCACCAGGGCCCCGTTGGCTAGCGGAGAGAGGGGATACGCAGTATTTT. This translates into CASSPGPRWLAERGDTQYF.

This chain uses TRBV4-1 with TRBJ2-1; 12 bases fit TRBD2. V was pared by 1 base and J by 7 bases, with 5 bases of the junction left unmatched. Germline-derived CDR1 and CDR2 are MGHRA and YSYEKL. The CDR3 runs 16 residues. Written as DNA, the CDR3 is TGCGCCAGCAGCCAAGCTTTCGGACTAGCGGGGAATGAGCAGTTCTTC. Translation gives CASSQAFGLAGNEQFF.

V is TRBV27 and J is TRBJ2-6; 7 bases are shared with TRBD1. From germline, CDR1 is MNHEY and CDR2 SMNVEV (reference sequence). After removal of 4 bases from V and 2 bases from J, the junction contained 8 bases not matched to a gene. CDR3 size: 17 residues. For the CDR3, the DNA is TGTGCCAGCAGTTCGAAAGGGGGCAACACTGGGGCCAACGTCCTGACTTTC. Translation: CASSSKGGNTGANVLTF.

This clone has a handful of counts. V and J are TRBV6-6 and TRBJ2-7, with 8 bases matching TRBD1. V lost 6 bases and J lost 1; bases outside the gene matches: 2. Germline values: CDR1 MNHNY, CDR2 SVGAGI (reference sequence). CDR3 length equals 13 residues. CDR3 sequence: CASRDRVSYEQYF. For the CDR3, the DNA is TGTGCCAGCAGGGACAGGGTTTCCTACGAGCAGTACTTC.

The V and J genes are TRBV19 and TRBJ1-5, with TRBD1 as a possible D gene (6 bases). Germline loops: CDR1 LNHDA, CDR2 SQIVND (reference sequence). Trimming stripped 4 bases from V and 2 bases from J, with 6 bases between. The CDR3 is 13 residues long. The CDR3 reads CASSRQGNQPQHF. As DNA, the CDR3 is TGTGCCAGTAGTAGACAGGGCAATCAGCCCCAGCATTTT.

The chain has TRBV25-1 and TRBJ1-6; TRBD1 matches 7 bases. This CDR3 spans 17 amino acids. Germline CDR1 reads MGHDK; CDR2 reads SYGVNS. The ends lost 2 bases at V and 11 bases at J; junction bases unmatched: 15. In DNA form, the CDR3 reads TGTGCCAGCAGTGAACAGAGGGACAGCCTCGGCTCGGCACCCCTCCACTTT. Residues: CASSEQRDSLGSAPLHF. The full variable domain, its missing parts supplied by reference TRBV25-1 and TRBJ1-6, is EADIYQTPRYLVIGTGKKITLECSQTMGHDKMYWYQQDPGMELHLIHYSYGVNSTEKGDLSSESTVSRIRTEHFPLTLESARPSHTSQYLCASSEQRDSLGSAPLHFGNGTRLTVT.

The V call is TRBV29-1, the J call TRBJ2-1; tentatively, D is TRBD1 (7 bases). The CDR3 totals 14 residues. With 5 bases removed from V and 6 bases from J, the gap between germline ends came to 17 bases. Germline V CDR1 and CDR2: SQVTM, ANQGSEA. The CDR3 loop reads CSVIGQGGGNEQFF. The CDR3 coding sequence is TGCAGCGTTATAGGGCAGGGGGGTGGCAATGAGCAGTTCTTC.